The sequence of this T cell receptor beta chain was determined in a study of PD-1 blockade in classical Hodgkin lymphoma. Regarding time point: newly diagnosed, previously untreated cHL patient sample. Trimming shortened V by 4 bases and J by 1 base, and 19 bases separated the two germline ends. This CDR3 spans 17 amino acids. Germline V gene lookup returns CDR1 MGHRA and CDR2 YSYEKL. Here immunoSEQ multiplex PCR was the method, and the copy in TCRdb shows in-frame clones only, minus some. The table includes about 21,000 clones, approximately 94% detected once. This clonotype was obtained from a human donor with classical Hodgkin lymphoma. This chain uses TRBV4-1 with TRBJ2-5, with a weak D call TRBD1 (5 bases). The sequenced sample consisted of peripheral blood mononuclear cells (PBMCs). For the CDR3, the DNA is TGCGCCAGCAGCCCCGGGTCCAGGGTGGCGGTCCAAGAGACCCAGTACTTC. It codes for CASSPGSRVAVQETQYF.